The clone carrying this TCR beta chain was recorded many times. This specimen comes from a study of T cell repertoires in cytomegalovirus infection. TCRdb reprocessed the reads via MiXCR and lists one record per CDR3 protein. Of 500,000 or so distinct CDR3 sequences detected, approximately 15% appear once; the ten largest clones hold more than 20%. Trimming removed 1 base at V and 8 bases at J, with 14 bases between. CDR3 length equals 14 residues. Per germline, CDR1 SEHNR and CDR2 FQNEAQ (reference sequence). The chain recombines TRBV7-9 with TRBJ1-2, with unresolved D. The sample taken for sequencing was CD8+ T cells from PBMCs. This TCR derives from a human donor in good health (CMV status not recorded). Some clones in this sample may be carry-over from other donors' samples. CDR3 loop: CASSLDIGYPGYTF. In DNA form, the CDR3 reads TGTGCCAGCAGCTTAGATATCGGTTATCCCGGCTACACCTTC.